A single sample gave rise to the 22 T cell receptor beta chains below, sequenced in a study of blood T cell repertoires in COVID-19. Here immunoSEQ multiplex PCR was the method, and the copy in TCRdb shows in-frame clones only, minus some. Altogether 200,000 to 250,000 clones are present, about 90% being singletons, with the ten largest covering 3% to 3.5%. Sequencing was performed on PBMCs or T cells enriched from blood (not recorded which). These receptor sequences come from a woman aged 45-59 years in a cohort exposed to, infected with or recovered from COVID-19 (not recorded which).

The chain links TRBV6-2 or TRBV6-3 to TRBJ2-5, with D maybe TRBD2 (8 bases). From germline, CDR1 is MNHEY and CDR2 SVGEGT. The V and J ends lost 2 bases and 5 bases respectively, with 12 bases between them. The CDR3 has 14 amino acids. The CDR3 DNA reads as TGTGCCAGCAGTTACAGCGGGGGACAGGAGACCCAGTACTTC. Its protein product is CASSYSGGQETQYF.

V and J are TRBV20-1 and TRBJ1-5, with 12 nucleotides matching TRBD1. Germline CDR1 is DFQATT and CDR2 is SNEGSKA (reference sequence). V lost 3 bases to trimming and J lost 5 bases; unmatched junction nucleotides: 11. This CDR3 contains 17 residues. The CDR3 reads CSASPGTGGDHHQPQHF. The DNA of the CDR3 is TGCAGTGCTAGTCCAGGGACAGGGGGCGATCATCATCAGCCCCAGCATTTT.

This clone was seen once. V usage is TRBV5-1 and J usage is TRBJ2-3; 9 bases are shared with TRBD2. Germline values: CDR1 SGHRS, CDR2 YFSETQ. There are 16 residues in the CDR3. Unmatched junction bases numbered 4, after V lost 0 bases and J lost 2 bases. The CDR3 spells CASSLAGGGATDTQYF. The DNA of the CDR3 is TGCGCCAGCAGCTTGGCCGGCGGGGGGGCCACAGATACGCAGTATTTT.

The rearrangement uses TRBV7-8 and TRBJ1-4; D ambiguous. Germline V gene data show CDR1 as SGHVS and CDR2 as FQNEAQ. This CDR3 spans 14 amino acids. Trimming pared 0 bases from V and 7 bases from J, leaving 9 bases between. The CDR3, as DNA: TGTGCCAGCAGCTTAGCTGGGAGTGGTGAAAAACTGTTTTTT. Amino acid sequence: CASSLAGSGEKLFF.

V gene TRBV5-1 combines with J gene TRBJ2-1; 9 bases are a match to TRBD1. Germline trimming cut 0 bases from V and 5 bases from J; bases unmatched to any gene: 3. Germline assignment: CDR1 SGHRS and CDR2 YFSETQ. The CDR3 runs 15 residues. The CDR3 DNA reads TGCGCCAGCAGCTTGGGTGGGACAGGGAACAATGAGCAGTTCTTC. This translates into CASSLGGTGNNEQFF.

The rearrangement joins TRBV21-1 to TRBJ1-5; TRBD1 is the table's D call, not checked against the DNA. TRBV21-1 is designated a pseudogene. The CDR3 consists of 16 residues. CDR3 bases: TGTGCCAGCAGCAACGCCGACAGGGGGCGTAATCAGCCCCAGCATTTT. Its translation is CASSNADRGRNQPQHF.

The chain joins TRBV4-2 to TRBJ2-3, with a weak D call TRBD2 (6 bases). The CDR3 length is 16 residues. Per the germline V gene, CDR1 is LGHNA and CDR2 is YNFKEQ. V lost 1 base to trimming and J lost 1 base, with 12 bases between them. In nucleotides, the CDR3 is TGTGCCAGCAGCCAAGCCCGGGCTAGCGGCACAGATACGCAGTATTTT. Residues: CASSQARASGTDTQYF.

Only one count was recorded for this clone. The rearrangement joins TRBV5-1 to TRBJ2-7; the D is unclear. V lost 0 bases and J lost 2, with 9 bases in between. Germline V CDR1 and CDR2: SGHRS, YFSETQ. This CDR3 has 14 amino acids. CDR3 sequence (DNA): TGCGCCAGCAGCTTGGAAGATCCTACCTACGAGCAGTACTTC. The encoded protein is CASSLEDPTYEQYF.

This clone showed up just a few times. The J gene is TRBJ2-7, the V gene TRBV5-5, with D possibly TRBD2 on 5 matching bases. This CDR3 has 14 amino acids. Looked up from germline, CDR1 is SGHKS and CDR2 is YYEKEE (reference sequence). The V gene lost 0 bases and the J gene lost 4 bases, with 11 bases spanning the gap. The CDR3 DNA reads TGTGCCAGCAGCTTGGATAGGGCGGGTTACGAGCAGTACTTC. Its protein is CASSLDRAGYEQYF.

V and J are TRBV20-1 and TRBJ2-7, with 10 nucleotides matching TRBD1. This CDR3 region has 15 residues. V was pared by 3 bases and J by 5 bases, with 10 bases of the junction left unmatched. Looked up from germline, CDR1 is DFQATT and CDR2 is SNEGSKA (reference sequence). The CDR3 nucleotides read TGCAGTGCTAGTGGGATTCCCGGGACAGGGGACGAGCAGTACTTC. It specifies CSASGIPGTGDEQYF.

The chain joins TRBV2 to TRBJ2-5; D ambiguous. Trimming pared 6 bases from V and 2 bases from J, leaving 4 bases between. Germline values: CDR1 SNHLY, CDR2 FYNNEI. This CDR3 region has 11 residues. The CDR3 DNA is TGTGCCAGCAGCTTTCAAGAGACCCAGTACTTC. Translating it yields CASSFQETQYF.

This sequence joins TRBV21-1 and TRBJ1-5; TRBD1, the table's D call, lacks a check against the DNA. TRBV21-1 is described as a pseudogene. The CDR3 has 18 amino acids. The DNA for the CDR3 is TGTGCCAGCAGCAAAGAAGGACAGGACACCTATAGCAATCAGCCCCAGCATTTT. Translated, it gives CASSKEGQDTYSNQPQHF.

For this clone: One end of the junction does not line up with germline, which may come from a read error. At the DNA level, this CDR3 is encoded by other sequences in the same sample as well. The chain carries TRBV24-1 and TRBJ2-1; TRBD1 is a possible D gene (5 bases). Looked up from germline, CDR1 is KGHDR and CDR2 is SFDVKD. The CDR3 is 13 amino acids. CDR3 nucleotide sequence: TGTGCCACTAGTGCGAACCAGGGTTATGAGCAGTTCTTC. Residues: CATSANQGYEQFF.

The V and J genes are TRBV3-1 (or the pseudogene TRBV3-2) and TRBJ1-1, with D tentatively TRBD1 (5 bases). Per the germline V gene, CDR1 is LGHDT and CDR2 is YNNKEL (reference sequence). Deletions cut 4 bases from V and 4 bases from J, with 13 bases between. This CDR3 spans 14 amino acids. CDR3 bases: TGTGCCAGCAGCCCTGGTGGGGGAGGCACTGAAGCTTTCTTT. Its translation: CASSPGGGGTEAFF.

This chain uses TRBV5-4 with TRBJ1-1; 10 bases align to TRBD1. The junction had 3 bases not matched to a gene; V was cut back by 4 bases and J by 0 bases. The germline V gene has CDR1 SGHNT and CDR2 YYREEE (reference sequence). This CDR3 has 15 residues. CDR3 sequence: CASSDGTGVNTEAFF. DNA for the CDR3: TGTGCCAGCAGCGACGGGACAGGGGTGAACACTGAAGCTTTCTTT.

The chain employs TRBV7-2 and TRBJ2-1, with TRBD2 as a possible D gene (6 bases). Germline CDR1 SGHTA, CDR2 FQGNSA. CDR3 length: 15 residues. Trimming took off 5 bases at V and 1 base at J, with 12 bases between the two ends. The CDR3 protein is CASSQDGGSYNEQFF. CDR3 bases: TGTGCCAGCAGCCAGGACGGGGGTTCCTACAATGAGCAGTTCTTC.

The chain couples TRBV9 to TRBJ1-1; possibly TRBD1 for D (5 bases). With 1 base removed from V and 0 bases from J, the gap between germline ends came to 16 bases. Looked up from germline, CDR1 is SGDLS and CDR2 is YYNGEE. The CDR3 extends over 17 amino acids. The CDR3, as DNA: TGTGCCAGCAGCGTAAACCCCCTGGGGCTGATGAACACTGAAGCTTTCTTT. Its protein is CASSVNPLGLMNTEAFF.

This clone turned up a few times. The rearrangement joins TRBV11-2 to TRBJ2-5; 9 bases line up with TRBD2. Germline CDR1 SGHAT, CDR2 FQNNGV. The CDR3 is 18 residues long. V shed 1 base and J 8 bases; nucleotides not matched to a gene: 17. CDR3 residues: CASSLVVRSGGSKDTQYF. DNA for the CDR3: TGTGCCAGCAGCTTAGTTGTCCGCAGCGGGGGGTCCAAGGATACCCAGTACTTC. The whole variable domain, remainder taken from reference TRBV11-2 and TRBJ2-5, is EAGVAQSPRYKIIEKRQSVAFWCNPISGHATLYWYQQILGQGPKLLIQFQNNGVVDDSQLPKDRFSAERLKGVDSTLKIQPAKLEDSAVYLCASSLVVRSGGSKDTQYFGPGTRLLVL.

The rearrangement uses TRBV10-3 and TRBJ1-6, with unresolved D. Trimming cost V 0 bases and J 9 bases, with 12 bases left between them. Germline CDR1 reads ENHRY; CDR2 reads SYGVKD. The CDR3 totals 15 residues. The CDR3 bases are TGTGCCATCAGTGAGTCGACCGGGGATGGTTCACCCCTCCACTTT. It specifies CAISESTGDGSPLHF.

The V and J genes are TRBV5-4 and TRBJ2-3; tentatively, D is TRBD2 (6 bases). This CDR3 comprises 15 residues. The germline CDR1 and CDR2 sequences are SGHNT and YYREEE (reference sequence). V was pared by 3 bases and J by 2 bases, with 13 bases between. CDR3 coding DNA: TGTGCCAGCAGCTCGGGAGCGGAACTCACAGATACGCAGTATTTT. Translated, it gives CASSSGAELTDTQYF.

This chain joins TRBV18 and TRBJ1-6; D is ambiguous. Trimming stripped 1 base from V and 8 bases from J, with 6 bases between. CDR1 and CDR2 (germline): KGHSH, LQKENI. The CDR3 is made up of 13 amino acids. CDR3 in DNA: TGTGCCAGCTCACCACAGAGCGATTCACCCCTCCACTTT. Its protein is CASSPQSDSPLHF.

V usage is TRBV29-1 and J usage is TRBJ1-2; D call uncertain. The V gene's germline CDR1 is SQVTM and CDR2 ANQGSEA. With 7 bases removed from V and 4 bases from J, the gap between germline ends came to 16 bases. This CDR3 is built from 13 residues. Here the CDR3 reads CSGQEGSGYGYTF. In DNA, the CDR3 is TGCAGCGGCCAGGAGGGTTCGGGCTATGGCTACACCTTC.